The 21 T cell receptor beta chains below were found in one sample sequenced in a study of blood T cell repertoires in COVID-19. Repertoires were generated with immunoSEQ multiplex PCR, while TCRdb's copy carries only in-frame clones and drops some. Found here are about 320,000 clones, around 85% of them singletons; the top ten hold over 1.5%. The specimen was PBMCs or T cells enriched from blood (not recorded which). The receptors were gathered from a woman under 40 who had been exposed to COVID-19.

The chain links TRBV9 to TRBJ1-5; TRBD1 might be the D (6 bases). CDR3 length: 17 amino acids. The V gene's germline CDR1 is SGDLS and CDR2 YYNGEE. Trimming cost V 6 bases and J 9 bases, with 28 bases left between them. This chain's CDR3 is CASMNSQGHSPIPPQHF. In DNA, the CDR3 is TGTGCCAGCATGAACTCGCAGGGACACAGCCCAATCCCGCCCCAGCATTTT. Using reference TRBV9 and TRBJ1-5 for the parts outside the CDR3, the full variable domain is DSGVTQTPKHLITATGQRVTLRCSPRSGDLSVYWYQQSLDQGLQFLIQYYNGEERAKGNILERFSAQQFPDLHSELNLSSLELGDSALYFCASMNSQGHSPIPPQHFGDGTRLSIL.

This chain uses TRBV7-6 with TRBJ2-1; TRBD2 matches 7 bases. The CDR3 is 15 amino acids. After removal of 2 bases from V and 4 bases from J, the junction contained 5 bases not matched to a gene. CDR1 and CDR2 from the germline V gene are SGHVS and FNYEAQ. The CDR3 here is CASSLQASGYNEQFF. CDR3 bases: TGTGCCAGCAGCTTACAGGCTAGCGGTTACAATGAGCAGTTCTTC.

The CDR3 loop reads CASSMIAGLDTQYF. The CDR3 nucleotides are TGTGCCAGTAGTATGATAGCGGGGTTAGATACGCAGTATTTT. This chain uses TRBV19 with TRBJ2-3, with TRBD2 matching 8 bases. CDR1 is LNHDA, CDR2 SQIVND, per germline (reference sequence). V gave up 3 bases and J gave up 5 bases; unmatched junction bases: 4. The CDR3 is 14 residues long. Combining the CDR3 with reference TRBV19 and TRBJ2-3 gives the whole variable domain DGGITQSPKYLFRKEGQNVTLSCEQNLNHDAMYWYRQDPGQGLRLIYYSQIVNDFQKGDIAEGYSVSREKKESFPLTVTSAQKNPTAFYLCASSMIAGLDTQYFGPGTRLTVL.

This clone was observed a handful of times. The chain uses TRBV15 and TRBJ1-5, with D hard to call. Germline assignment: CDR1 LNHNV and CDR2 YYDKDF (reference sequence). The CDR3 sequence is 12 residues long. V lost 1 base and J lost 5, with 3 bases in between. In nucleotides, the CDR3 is TGTGCCACCAGCAGAGGAGATCAGCCCCAGCATTTT. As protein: CATSRGDQPQHF.

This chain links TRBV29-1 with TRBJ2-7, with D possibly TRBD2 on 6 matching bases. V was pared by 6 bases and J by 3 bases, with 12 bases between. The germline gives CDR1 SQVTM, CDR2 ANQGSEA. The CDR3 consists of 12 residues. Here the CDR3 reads CSVVTRGYEQYF. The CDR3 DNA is TGCAGCGTAGTGACTAGGGGCTACGAGCAGTACTTC.

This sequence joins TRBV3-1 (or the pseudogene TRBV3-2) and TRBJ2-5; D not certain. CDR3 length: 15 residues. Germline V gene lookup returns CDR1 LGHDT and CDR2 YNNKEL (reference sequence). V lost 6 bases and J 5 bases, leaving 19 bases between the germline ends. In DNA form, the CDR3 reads TGTGCCAGCAGTCCAAGACAAAGCCTGGGCGAGACCCAGTACTTC. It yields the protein CASSPRQSLGETQYF.

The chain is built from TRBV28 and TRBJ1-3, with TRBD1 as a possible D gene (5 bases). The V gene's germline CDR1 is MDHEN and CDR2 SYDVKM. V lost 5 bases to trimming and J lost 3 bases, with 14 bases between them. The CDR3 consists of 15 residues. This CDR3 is CASSVGGAHGNTIYF. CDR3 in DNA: TGTGCCAGCAGTGTGGGGGGTGCTCATGGAAACACCATATATTTT. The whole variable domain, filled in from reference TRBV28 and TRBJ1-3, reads DVKVTQSSRYLVKRTGEKVFLECVQDMDHENMFWYRQDPGLGLRLIYFSYDVKMKEKGDIPEGYSVSREKKERFSLILESASTNQTSMYLCASSVGGAHGNTIYFGEGSWLTVV.

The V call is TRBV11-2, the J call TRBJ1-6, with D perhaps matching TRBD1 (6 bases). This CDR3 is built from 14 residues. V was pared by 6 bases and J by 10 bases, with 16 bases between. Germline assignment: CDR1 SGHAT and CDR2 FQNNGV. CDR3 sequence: CASREQGSRSPLHF. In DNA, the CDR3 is TGTGCCAGCAGAGAACAGGGATCACGGTCACCCCTCCACTTT.

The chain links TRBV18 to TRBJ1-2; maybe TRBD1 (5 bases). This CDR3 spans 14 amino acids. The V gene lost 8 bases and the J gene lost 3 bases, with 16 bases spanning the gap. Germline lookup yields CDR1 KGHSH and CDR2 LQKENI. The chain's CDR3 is CASANRGIDYGYTF. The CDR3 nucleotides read TGTGCCAGCGCAAACCGGGGGATAGACTATGGCTACACCTTC.

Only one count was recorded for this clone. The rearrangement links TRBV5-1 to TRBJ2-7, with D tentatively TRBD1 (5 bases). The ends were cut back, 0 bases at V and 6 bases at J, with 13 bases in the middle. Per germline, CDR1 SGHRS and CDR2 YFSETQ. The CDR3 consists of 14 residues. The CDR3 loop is CASSLDGAVGEQYF. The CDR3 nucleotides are TGCGCCAGCAGCTTGGATGGGGCTGTGGGCGAGCAGTACTTC.

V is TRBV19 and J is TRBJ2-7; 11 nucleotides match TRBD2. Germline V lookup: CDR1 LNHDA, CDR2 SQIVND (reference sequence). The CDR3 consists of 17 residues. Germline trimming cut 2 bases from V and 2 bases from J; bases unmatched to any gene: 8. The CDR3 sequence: CASSIRLAGSGPYEQYF. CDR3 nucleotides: TGTGCCAGTAGTATAAGACTAGCGGGGAGTGGTCCCTACGAGCAGTACTTC.

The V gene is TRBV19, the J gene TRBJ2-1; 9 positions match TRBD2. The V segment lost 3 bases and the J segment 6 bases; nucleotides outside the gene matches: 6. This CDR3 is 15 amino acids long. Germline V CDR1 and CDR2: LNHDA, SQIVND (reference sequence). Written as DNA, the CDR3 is TGTGCCAGTAGTATGCGGCCTAGCGGGGCCAATGAGCAGTTCTTC. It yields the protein CASSMRPSGANEQFF.

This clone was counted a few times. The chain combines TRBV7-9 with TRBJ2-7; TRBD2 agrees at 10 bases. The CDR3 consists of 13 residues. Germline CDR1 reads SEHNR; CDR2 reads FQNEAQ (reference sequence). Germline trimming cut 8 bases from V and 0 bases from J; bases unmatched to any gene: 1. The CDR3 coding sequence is TGTGCCAGCGGGACTAGCGACTCCTACGAGCAGTACTTC. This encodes CASGTSDSYEQYF.

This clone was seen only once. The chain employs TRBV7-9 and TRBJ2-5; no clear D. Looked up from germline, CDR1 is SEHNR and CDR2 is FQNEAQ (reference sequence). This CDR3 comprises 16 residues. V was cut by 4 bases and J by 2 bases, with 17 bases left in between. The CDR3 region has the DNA TGTGCCAGCAGCTCCTCCTTCCAGTGGCATCAAGAGACCCAGTACTTC. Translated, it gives CASSSSFQWHQETQYF.

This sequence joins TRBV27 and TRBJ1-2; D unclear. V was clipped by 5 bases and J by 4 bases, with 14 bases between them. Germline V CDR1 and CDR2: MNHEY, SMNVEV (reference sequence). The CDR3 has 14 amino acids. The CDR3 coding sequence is TGTGCCAGCAGTCCCCGTCCTAAATCCTATGGCTACACCTTC. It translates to CASSPRPKSYGYTF.

The CDR3 coding sequence is TGTGCCAGCAGCTTAGATCGAGGCCCGTGGGAGCAGTTCTTC. Its translation is CASSLDRGPWEQFF. This chain connects TRBV11-2 to TRBJ2-1; D not resolved. V lost 0 bases, J lost 10 bases, and 13 bases lay in between. The V gene's germline CDR1 is SGHAT and CDR2 FQNNGV. CDR3 length equals 14 residues.

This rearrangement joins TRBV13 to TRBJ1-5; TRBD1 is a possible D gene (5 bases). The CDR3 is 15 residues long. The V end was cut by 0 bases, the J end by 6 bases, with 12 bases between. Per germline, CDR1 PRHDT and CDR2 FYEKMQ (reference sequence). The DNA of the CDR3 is TGTGCCAGCAGCTTAGGAGGGGTCGGAGTTCAGCCCCAGCATTTT. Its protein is CASSLGGVGVQPQHF. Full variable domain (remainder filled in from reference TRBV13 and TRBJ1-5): AAGVIQSPRHLIKEKRETATLKCYPIPRHDTVYWYQQGPGQDPQFLISFYEKMQSDKGSIPDRFSAQQFSDYHSELNMSSLELGDSALYFCASSLGGVGVQPQHFGDGTRLSIL.

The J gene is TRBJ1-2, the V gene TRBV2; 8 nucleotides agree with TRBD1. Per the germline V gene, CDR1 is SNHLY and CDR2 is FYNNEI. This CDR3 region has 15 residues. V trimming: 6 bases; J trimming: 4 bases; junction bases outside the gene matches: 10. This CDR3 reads CASRVTGAKVYGYTF. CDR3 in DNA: TGTGCCAGCAGGGTGACAGGGGCGAAAGTCTATGGCTACACCTTC.

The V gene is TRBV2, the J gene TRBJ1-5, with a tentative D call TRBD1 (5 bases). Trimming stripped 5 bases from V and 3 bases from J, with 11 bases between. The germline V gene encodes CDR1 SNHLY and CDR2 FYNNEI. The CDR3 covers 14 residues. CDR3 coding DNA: TGTGCCAGCAGTCCCGACAGATTCAATCAGCCCCAGCATTTT. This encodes CASSPDRFNQPQHF.

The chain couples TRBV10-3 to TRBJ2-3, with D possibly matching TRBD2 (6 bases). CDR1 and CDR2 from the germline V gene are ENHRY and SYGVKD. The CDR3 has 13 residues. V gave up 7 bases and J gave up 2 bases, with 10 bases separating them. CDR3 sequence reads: CAIKASDTDTQYF. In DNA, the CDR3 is TGTGCCATCAAAGCTAGCGACACAGATACGCAGTATTTT.

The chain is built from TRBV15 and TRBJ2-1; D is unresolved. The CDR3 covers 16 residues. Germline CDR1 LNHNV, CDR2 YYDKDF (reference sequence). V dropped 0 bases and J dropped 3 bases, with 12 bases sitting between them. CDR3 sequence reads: CATSRDGFGGYNEQFF. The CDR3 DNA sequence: TGTGCCACCAGCAGAGATGGTTTTGGCGGCTACAATGAGCAGTTCTTC.